The 30 T cell receptor beta chains below come from one sample, sequenced in a study of Ad26.COV2.S vaccination and SARS-CoV-2 variants. Stated treatment: about 20 received Ad26.COV2.S at low or high dose, single or two shots; 5 received placebo; per-sample allocation not given. All samples were drawn on day 63, counting from the first vaccine or placebo injection. Sequenced by immunoSEQ multiplex PCR; TCRdb stores in-frame clones only, minus some. This sample has roughly 350,000 clones, with over 75% found just once. The source material was peripheral blood, sampled in a trial of Ad26.COV2.S vaccine versus placebo. All receptors derive from a person aged 18-65 years who received the Ad26.COV2.S COVID-19 vaccine or a placebo.

This clone came up once. The V call is TRBV7-9, the J call TRBJ1-4, with no clear D. Germline CDR1 and CDR2: SEHNR and FQNEAQ (reference sequence). The CDR3 has 13 amino acids. V lost 5 bases and J 7 bases, leaving 11 bases between the germline ends. The CDR3 coding sequence is TGTGCCAGCAGCAGGGCGGGGAGTGAAAAACTGTTTTTT. This encodes CASSRAGSEKLFF.

The chain combines TRBV7-9 with TRBJ1-3; TRBD1 matches 9 bases. V lost 5 bases, J lost 1 base, and 3 bases stayed unmatched. Germline V gene sequence: CDR1 SEHNR, CDR2 FQNEAQ (reference sequence). This CDR3 comprises 15 residues. This CDR3 reads CASSSGTGSGNTIYF. CDR3 nucleotides: TGTGCCAGCAGCAGCGGGACAGGGTCTGGAAACACCATATATTTT.

This chain connects TRBV27 to TRBJ1-2; D gene ambiguous. This CDR3 comprises 14 residues. The germline V gene has CDR1 MNHEY and CDR2 SMNVEV (reference sequence). V lost 0 bases to trimming and J lost 4 bases, with 9 bases between them. The DNA for the CDR3 is TGTGCCAGCAGTTTATCTATAAGCACCTATGGCTACACCTTC. Encoded protein: CASSLSISTYGYTF.

The rearrangement links TRBV5-6 to TRBJ1-2; D uncertain. From germline, CDR1 is SGHDT and CDR2 YYEEEE. This CDR3 is 12 amino acids long. Trimming took off 8 bases at V and 3 bases at J, with 11 bases between the two ends. For the CDR3, the DNA is TGTGCCAGTGCGGGGAACGACTATGGCTACACCTTC. Translation gives CASAGNDYGYTF.

The J gene is TRBJ1-4, the V gene TRBV6-5; tentative D call: TRBD1 (6 bases). The length of the CDR3 is 13 residues. Trimming shortened V by 5 bases and J by 10 bases, and 14 bases separated the two germline ends. The germline V gene has CDR1 MNHEY and CDR2 SVGAGI. CDR3 residues: CASSTPQGRKLFF. DNA for the CDR3: TGTGCCAGCAGTACCCCCCAGGGGCGAAAACTGTTTTTT.

This rearrangement joins TRBV30 to TRBJ2-7; 7 bases are shared with TRBD1. There are 13 residues in the CDR3. V trimming: 4 bases; J trimming: 2 bases; junction bases outside the gene matches: 5. The V gene's germline CDR1 is GTSNPN and CDR2 SVGIG (reference sequence). For the CDR3, the DNA is TGTGCCTGGAAGCGCGACAGGGCCTACGAGCAGTACTTC. Translated: CAWKRDRAYEQYF. Together with reference TRBV30 and TRBJ2-7, the CDR3 gives the full variable domain: SQTIHQWPATLVQPVGSPLSLECTVEGTSNPNLYWYRQAAGRGLQLLFYSVGIGQISSEVPQNLSASRPQDRQFILSSKKLLLSDSGFYLCAWKRDRAYEQYFGPGTRLTVT.

The V gene is TRBV18, the J gene TRBJ2-7, with 10 bases identical to TRBD2. Germline CDR1 and CDR2: KGHSH and LQKENI. The junction had 2 bases not matched to a gene; V was cut back by 0 bases and J by 3 bases. CDR3 size: 15 residues. The CDR3 loop is CASSPPSGGRYEQYF. In DNA form, the CDR3 reads TGTGCCAGCTCACCACCTAGCGGGGGGCGCTACGAGCAGTACTTC.

The V and J genes are TRBV7-2 and TRBJ1-4, with a tentative D call TRBD1 (5 bases). Germline CDR1 reads SGHTA; CDR2 reads FQGNSA. V lost 3 bases to trimming and J lost 3 bases, with 11 bases between them. The CDR3 contains 15 residues. The CDR3 reads CASSLGGGPNEKLFF. CDR3 DNA: TGTGCCAGCAGCTTGGGGGGTGGGCCTAATGAAAAACTGTTTTTT.

V gene TRBV27 combines with J gene TRBJ1-6; 7 nucleotides match TRBD1. V gave up 6 bases and J gave up 10 bases; unmatched junction bases: 9. Germline V gene sequence: CDR1 MNHEY, CDR2 SMNVEV (reference sequence). CDR3 length: 14 residues. The chain's CDR3 is CASSPGTEWSPLHF. CDR3 nucleotides: TGTGCCAGCAGCCCTGGGACAGAATGGTCACCCCTCCACTTT.

CDR3 in amino acids: CASSLRAGTGGLRTSTDTQYF. In DNA, the CDR3 is TGCGCCAGCAGCTTACGAGCCGGGACAGGGGGATTGAGGACTAGCACAGATACGCAGTATTTT. The chain uses TRBV5-1 and TRBJ2-3; 11 bases agree with TRBD1. CDR1 SGHRS and CDR2 YFSETQ come from the germline V gene. CDR3 length: 21 amino acids. V was pared by 2 bases and J by 0 bases, with 17 bases of the junction left unmatched.

J is TRBJ1-1 and V is TRBV29-1, with D maybe TRBD1 (5 bases). V shed 6 bases and J shed 5 bases, with 13 bases lying between them. Germline values: CDR1 SQVTM, CDR2 ANQGSEA. The CDR3 contains 12 residues. This chain's CDR3 is CSVPGARTEAFF. The CDR3 DNA reads TGCAGCGTCCCCGGGGCCCGAACTGAAGCTTTCTTT.

This clone was seen a single time. V and J are TRBV4-2 and TRBJ1-2; 8 nucleotides line up with TRBD1. Trimming at V came to 3 bases and at J to 7 bases, leaving 4 bases not matched to a gene. Germline loops: CDR1 LGHNA, CDR2 YNFKEQ. The CDR3 contains 13 residues. The CDR3 nucleotides read TGTGCCAGCAGCCAGGACAGGGTGGGTGGCTACACCTTC. It encodes CASSQDRVGGYTF.

The rearrangement joins TRBV5-4 to TRBJ2-1, with D unresolved. The CDR3 spans 13 residues. Between the trimmed V and J ends, which lost 1 base and 7 bases, there was a span of 9 bases. Germline V CDR1 and CDR2: SGHNT, YYREEE (reference sequence). CDR3 residues: CASSLLGSNEQFF. Written as DNA, the CDR3 is TGTGCCAGCAGCTTGTTGGGATCAAATGAGCAGTTCTTC.

CDR3 in DNA: TGTGCCAGCAGCGGAGGCAGGGATCAGCCCCAGCATTTT. Its protein is CASSGGRDQPQHF. V is TRBV7-8 and J is TRBJ1-5, with a tentative D call TRBD1 (5 bases). Germline V gene lookup returns CDR1 SGHVS and CDR2 FQNEAQ. The CDR3 is 13 residues long. The V and J ends lost 5 bases and 5 bases respectively, with 10 bases between them.

About this clone itself: This CDR3 is also generated by other DNA sequences in the sample. J is TRBJ2-7 and V is TRBV3-1 (or the pseudogene TRBV3-2); unclear D gene. Germline lookup yields CDR1 LGHDT and CDR2 YNNKEL (reference sequence). The length of the CDR3 is 12 residues. Trimming removed 3 bases from V and 1 base from J, with 4 bases in between. CDR3 residues: CASSQGSYEQYF. The CDR3 DNA sequence: TGTGCCAGCAGCCAGGGATCCTACGAGCAGTACTTC.

The chain couples TRBV12-3 or TRBV12-4 to TRBJ2-1; a possible D gene is TRBD2 (5 bases). The CDR3 sequence is 12 residues long. V shed 3 bases and J shed 7 bases, with 7 bases lying between them. CDR3 DNA: TGTGCCAGCAGTTTCAGAGGGAATGAGCAGTTCTTC. It encodes CASSFRGNEQFF.

The sample holds one count of this clone. The chain combines TRBV11-3 with TRBJ2-2, with unresolved D. CDR1 and CDR2 from the germline V gene are SGHNT and YENEEA. The V end lost 5 bases, the J end lost 2 bases, and 6 bases lay between the germline ends. CDR3 length: 13 residues. CDR3 in DNA: TGTGCCAGCAGCGACTTAAACACCGGGGAGCTGTTTTTT. Amino acid sequence: CASSDLNTGELFF.

This clone is a singleton in its sample. The chain combines TRBV19 with TRBJ2-5, with D possibly being TRBD1 (7 bases). Trimming took 7 bases from V and 4 from J, leaving 13 bases between them. This CDR3 comprises 13 residues. CDR1 and CDR2 from the germline V gene are LNHDA and SQIVND (reference sequence). CDR3 DNA: TGTGCCAGTACCGGGACAGCGGGAGAGACCCAGTACTTC. This sequence encodes CASTGTAGETQYF.

This sequence joins TRBV19 and TRBJ1-2; D unclear. The CDR3 is made up of 12 amino acids. Looked up from germline, CDR1 is LNHDA and CDR2 is SQIVND (reference sequence). Trimming stripped 6 bases from V and 4 bases from J, with 9 bases between. In DNA form, the CDR3 reads TGTGCCAGTAGGTACAATTCCTATGGCTACACCTTC. It codes for CASRYNSYGYTF.

The rearrangement uses TRBV6-5 and TRBJ1-2; D is ambiguous. V dropped 4 bases and J dropped 4 bases, with 13 bases sitting between them. Germline CDR1 and CDR2: MNHEY and SVGAGI. CDR3 size: 14 residues. The CDR3 spells CASSLTPRGYGYTF. The CDR3, as DNA: TGTGCCAGCAGTTTGACACCCCGGGGCTATGGCTACACCTTC.

V gene TRBV6-4 combines with J gene TRBJ2-1; 8 nucleotides agree with TRBD2. The germline CDR1 and CDR2 sequences are MRHNA and SNTAGT. Trimming took 4 bases from V and 6 from J; bases not matched to a gene: 8. The CDR3 loop spans 15 amino acids. CDR3 in DNA: TGTGCCAGCAGTGTTGCGGGGGGTTTAATCAATGAGCAGTTCTTC. This sequence encodes CASSVAGGLINEQFF.

The chain links TRBV5-4 to TRBJ1-1, with D uncertain. Trimming removed 0 bases from V and 5 bases from J, with 8 bases in between. Germline CDR1 is SGHNT and CDR2 is YYREEE (reference sequence). The CDR3 has 13 residues. CDR3 region: CASSLVSATEAFF. DNA of the CDR3: TGTGCCAGCAGCTTGGTGTCGGCGACTGAAGCTTTCTTT.

This clone was seen more than once but under ten times. The V call is TRBV6-5, the J call TRBJ1-1; D not certain. Germline-derived CDR1 and CDR2 are MNHEY and SVGAGI. The CDR3 length is 14 residues. Trimming left V 0 bases short and J 4 bases short, with 9 bases between. CDR3 amino acids: CASSYSLSITEAFF. CDR3 sequence (DNA): TGTGCCAGCAGTTACTCATTGTCTATCACTGAAGCTTTCTTT.

This rearrangement joins TRBV9 to TRBJ1-3; possible D gene TRBD1, 6 bases. V was cut by 1 base and J by 0 bases, with 8 bases left in between. Germline CDR1 is SGDLS and CDR2 is YYNGEE. CDR3 length: 15 amino acids. The CDR3 DNA is TGTGCCAGCAGCGTAACAGGGAGCTCTGGAAACACCATATATTTT. It specifies CASSVTGSSGNTIYF.

The chain uses TRBV9 and TRBJ1-6; no clear D gene. Deletions cut 0 bases from V and 5 bases from J, with 15 bases between. The germline V gene has CDR1 SGDLS and CDR2 YYNGEE. CDR3 length equals 17 residues. In nucleotides, the CDR3 is TGTGCCAGCAGCGTAGAACCCTCGACATTAAATAATTCACCCCTCCACTTT. Protein product: CASSVEPSTLNNSPLHF.

The gene calls are TRBV7-2 and TRBJ2-2; TRBD1 aligns across 8 bases. The junction had 10 bases not matched to a gene; V was cut back by 0 bases and J by 7 bases. The CDR3 has 17 residues. From germline, CDR1 is SGHTA and CDR2 FQGNSA. Written as DNA, the CDR3 is TGTGCCAGCAGCTTAGCGTCCCAGGGGGCCAGGAACGGGGAGCTGTTTTTT. It is translated as CASSLASQGARNGELFF. Full variable domain (rest looked up from reference TRBV7-2 and TRBJ2-2): GAGVSQSPSNKVTEKGKDVELRCDPISGHTALYWYRQSLGQGLEFLIYFQGNSAPDKSGLPSDRFSAERTGGSVSTLTIQRTQQEDSAVYLCASSLASQGARNGELFFGEGSRLTVL.

The chain recombines TRBV3-1 (or the pseudogene TRBV3-2) with TRBJ2-4, with D tentatively TRBD1 (6 bases). The CDR3 loop spans 15 amino acids. The germline gives CDR1 LGHDT, CDR2 YNNKEL (reference sequence). The germline V and J ends were trimmed by 1 base and 9 bases, with 16 bases remaining between them. The DNA for the CDR3 is TGTGCCAGCAGCCAAGGGCAAGGGGGTGGGGGCATTCAGTACTTC. This encodes CASSQGQGGGGIQYF.

The chain uses TRBV6-4 and TRBJ2-1; 10 positions agree with TRBD1. The V gene's germline CDR1 is MRHNA and CDR2 SNTAGT. Germline trimming cut 0 bases from V and 5 bases from J; bases unmatched to any gene: 7. The CDR3 sequence is 17 residues long. The CDR3 coding sequence is TGTGCCAGCAGTGACTCAGTAGGGGGACAGGGGAACAATGAGCAGTTCTTC. Translation: CASSDSVGGQGNNEQFF.

This sequence joins TRBV6-5 and TRBJ2-7; D might be TRBD2 (6 bases). Between the trimmed V and J ends, which lost 6 bases and 7 bases, there was a span of 19 bases. The germline gives CDR1 MNHEY, CDR2 SVGAGI. The CDR3 is made up of 14 amino acids. The CDR3 region has the DNA TGTGCCAGCAGCCCCGGGACGGCCGCGGGGGAGCAGTACTTC. Protein product: CASSPGTAAGEQYF.

The chain joins TRBV6-4 to TRBJ2-5; maybe TRBD1 (6 bases). V gave up 7 bases and J gave up 0 bases, with 21 bases separating them. CDR1 is MRHNA and CDR2 is SNTAGT in the germline V gene. CDR3 length: 17 amino acids. The CDR3 DNA reads TGTGCCAGCATCCCCCAGAGTGAGGGGACAAACCAAGAGACCCAGTACTTC. Amino acids: CASIPQSEGTNQETQYF.